These 4 T cell receptor beta chains came from one sample sequenced in a study of regulatory T cells in long-lasting Graves disease. As for time point: newly diagnosed GD, antithyroid drugs for less than 3 months. PBMC-derived RNA was used for the TCR library. TCR beta libraries were built with iRepertoire HTBI primers and Arm-PCR of CDR3 regions. TCRdb passed the multiplex PCR reads through MiXCR, listing each CDR3 protein once. The sample consists of roughly 420,000 distinct CDR3 sequences, roughly 15% of them appearing once. These data are also associated with another study on T cells in Graves' hyperthyroidism and ophthalmopathy.

Sequences were derived from peripheral blood mononuclear cells (PBMCs), sampled at new diagnosis, from a patient treated with antithyroid drugs. These receptors came from a woman between 25 and 40 years old with Graves disease.

Many counts were recorded for this clonotype. The chain carries TRBV6-2 or TRBV6-3 and TRBJ1-2, with D hard to call. Germline loops: CDR1 MNHEY, CDR2 SVGEGT. The germline V and J ends were trimmed by 2 bases and 3 bases, with 16 bases remaining between them. CDR3 length equals 16 residues. Here the CDR3 reads CASSYAPGVADYGYTF. The CDR3 nucleotides are TGTGCCAGCAGTTACGCCCCCGGTGTCGCGGACTATGGCTACACCTTC.

This clonotype was seen at least ten times. The V call is TRBV6-1, the J call TRBJ1-5; 7 nucleotides agree with TRBD1. The CDR3 extends over 15 amino acids. Trimming took 5 bases from V and 7 from J; bases not matched to a gene: 11. Per germline, CDR1 MNHNS and CDR2 SASEGT. CDR3: CASSLGQVGGQPQHF. DNA of the CDR3: TGTGCCAGCAGTCTCGGACAGGTCGGTGGACAGCCCCAGCATTTT.

This clonotype was found many times. The gene calls are TRBV7-8 and TRBJ2-5; 9 bases match TRBD1. The CDR3 extends over 15 amino acids. Germline CDR1 is SGHVS and CDR2 is FQNEAQ. V shed 4 bases, J shed 3 bases, and the junction held 6 bases outside the gene matches. CDR3 residues: CASSSPGQGKETQYF. In DNA form, the CDR3 reads TGTGCCAGCAGCTCGCCCGGACAGGGGAAAGAGACCCAGTACTTC.

This clonotype was observed many times. The chain carries TRBV30 and TRBJ1-1; D unclear. This CDR3 is built from 13 residues. Trimming cost V 5 bases and J 1 base, with 11 bases left between them. The germline V gene has CDR1 GTSNPN and CDR2 SVGIG (reference sequence). The CDR3 sequence: CAWEAHRNTEAFF. DNA for the CDR3: TGTGCCTGGGAGGCCCATCGGAACACTGAAGCTTTCTTT.